This TCR beta chain is drawn from a study of blood T cell repertoires in COVID-19. Whole-study context: PBMCs, B-cell-depleted T cells, or T cells were the source of the cDNA or gDNA that made up the material.

Study members were between about 18 and 100 years old and lived in some 26 US regions. Cohort 3 donors were reported recovered after two negative PCRs, clearance, or symptom resolution. In the original processing: How many nucleated cells were present was estimated from reference gene primer amplification. Only in-frame clones appear in the TCRdb table, and some are missing; sequencing was by immunoSEQ multiplex PCR. That table is the source of V, J and clone size, and D and trimming were worked out from the DNA. The sample yields 200,000 to 250,000 clones, 82% seen once. CDR1 is MNHNY and CDR2 is SVGAGI in the germline V gene (reference sequence). This CDR3 has 11 residues. V shed 5 bases and J shed 8 bases, with 9 bases lying between them.

The TCR sequence derives from a woman aged 60-75 years who had recovered from COVID-19. The chain uses TRBV6-6 and TRBJ1-2; the D gene is possibly TRBD1 (5 bases). The sequenced sample consisted of PBMCs or T cells enriched from blood (not recorded which). CDR3 protein: CASSLTGGYTF. CDR3 sequence (DNA): TGTGCCAGCAGTCTAACAGGCGGCTACACCTTC.